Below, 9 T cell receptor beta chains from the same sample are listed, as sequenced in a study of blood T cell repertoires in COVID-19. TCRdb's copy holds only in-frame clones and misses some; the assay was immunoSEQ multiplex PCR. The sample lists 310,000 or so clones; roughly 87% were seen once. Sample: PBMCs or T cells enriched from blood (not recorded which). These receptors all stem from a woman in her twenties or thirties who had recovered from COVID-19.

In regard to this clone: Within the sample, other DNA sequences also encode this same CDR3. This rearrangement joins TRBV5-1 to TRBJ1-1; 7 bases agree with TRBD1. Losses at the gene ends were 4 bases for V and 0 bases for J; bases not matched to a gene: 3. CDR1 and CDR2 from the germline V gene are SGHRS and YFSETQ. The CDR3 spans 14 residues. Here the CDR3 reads CASSAGQMNTEAFF. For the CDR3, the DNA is TGCGCCAGCAGCGCGGGACAGATGAACACTGAAGCTTTCTTT.

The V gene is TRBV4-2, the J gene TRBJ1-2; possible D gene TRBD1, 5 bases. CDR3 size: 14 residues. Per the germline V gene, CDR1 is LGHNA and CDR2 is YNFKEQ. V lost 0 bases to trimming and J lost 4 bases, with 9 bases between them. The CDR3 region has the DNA TGTGCCAGCAGCCAAGATTTTGACAGCTATGGCTACACCTTC. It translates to CASSQDFDSYGYTF.

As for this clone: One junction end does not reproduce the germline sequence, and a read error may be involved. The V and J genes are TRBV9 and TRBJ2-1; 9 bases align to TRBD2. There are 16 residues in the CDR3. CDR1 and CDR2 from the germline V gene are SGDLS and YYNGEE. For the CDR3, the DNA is TGTCCCAGCCGCGTCGGGGGTAGCGGGGGAGGCAATGAGCAGTTCTTC. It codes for CPSRVGGSGGGNEQFF.

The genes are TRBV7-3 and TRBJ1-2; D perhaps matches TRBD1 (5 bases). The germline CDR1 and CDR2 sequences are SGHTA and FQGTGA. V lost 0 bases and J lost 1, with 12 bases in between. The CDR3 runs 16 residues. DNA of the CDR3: TGTGCCAGCAGCTTAACTCGAGAAGGGGATAACTATGGCTACACCTTC. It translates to CASSLTREGDNYGYTF.

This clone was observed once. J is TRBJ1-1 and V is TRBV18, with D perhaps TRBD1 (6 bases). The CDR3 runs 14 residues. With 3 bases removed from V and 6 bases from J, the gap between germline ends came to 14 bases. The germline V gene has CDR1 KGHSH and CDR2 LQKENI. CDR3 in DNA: TGTGCCAGCTCACCTCTGGGGGCTGTGTCTGAAGCTTTCTTT. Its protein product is CASSPLGAVSEAFF.

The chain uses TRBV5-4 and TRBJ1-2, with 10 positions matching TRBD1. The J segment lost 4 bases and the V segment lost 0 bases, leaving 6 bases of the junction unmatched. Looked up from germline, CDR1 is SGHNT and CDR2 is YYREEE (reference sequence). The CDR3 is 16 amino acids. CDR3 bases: TGTGCCAGCAGCTTGGATGGACAGGGGGATGTCTATGGCTACACCTTC. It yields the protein CASSLDGQGDVYGYTF. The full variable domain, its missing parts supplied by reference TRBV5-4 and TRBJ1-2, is ETGVTQSPTHLIKTRGQQVTLRCSSQSGHNTVSWYQQALGQGPQFIFQYYREEENGRGNFPPRFSGLQFPNYSSELNVNALELDDSALYLCASSLDGQGDVYGYTFGSGTRLTVV.

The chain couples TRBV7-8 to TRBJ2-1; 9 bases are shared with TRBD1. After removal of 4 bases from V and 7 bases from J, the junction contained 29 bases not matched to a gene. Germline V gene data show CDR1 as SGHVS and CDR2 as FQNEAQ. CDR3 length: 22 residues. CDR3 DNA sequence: TGTGCCAGCAGCTCAAATTGGGGACAGGGATTTATTACCACGGACGCCCATAATGAGCAGTTCTTC. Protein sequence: CASSSNWGQGFITTDAHNEQFF.

The CDR3: CASSLKTGVNTEAFF. The CDR3 bases are TGTGCCAGCAGCTTAAAGACAGGGGTGAACACTGAAGCTTTCTTT. The genes are TRBV7-9 and TRBJ1-1, with TRBD1 matching over 8 bases. The V gene end was trimmed by 2 bases and the J gene end by 0 bases; junction bases not matched to a gene: 2. This CDR3 is 15 amino acids long. The germline gives CDR1 SEHNR, CDR2 FQNEAQ (reference sequence).

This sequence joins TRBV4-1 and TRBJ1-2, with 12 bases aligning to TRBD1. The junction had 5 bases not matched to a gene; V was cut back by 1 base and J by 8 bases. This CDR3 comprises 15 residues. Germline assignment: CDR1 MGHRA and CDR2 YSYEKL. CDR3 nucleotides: TGCGCCAGCAGCCAAGCGGGACAGGGGGCGGGAGGCTACACCTTC. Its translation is CASSQAGQGAGGYTF.